This T cell receptor beta chain originates from a study of human T cells and chemical hapten exposure. The study used a library that attached unique molecular identifiers to individual cDNA molecules. TCRdb re-analysed the RACE reads in MiXCR, keeping a single row per CDR3 protein. Of some 84,000 distinct CDR3 sequences detected, less than 14% appear once; the ten largest clones hold around 3.8%. From germline, CDR1 is MNHEY and CDR2 SVGEGT. CDR3 length: 13 amino acids. V was trimmed by 2 bases and J by 8 bases, leaving 12 bases between them. As to time point: patch test 3, about 24 weeks after DPC sensitization. Treatment reported: therapeutic diphenylcyclopropenone sensitization with weekly scalp DPC. Total RNA came from unfractionated whole blood.

The source was whole blood, collected in connection with sensitization to the hapten diphenylcyclopropenone (DPC). This chain connects TRBV6-2 or TRBV6-3 to TRBJ1-2, with D uncertain. This clonotype originated in a woman aged 45-60 years with alopecia areata. Some clones in this sample may be carry-over from other donors' samples. CDR3 region: CASSYRPQVGYTF. The CDR3 nucleotides read TGTGCCAGCAGTTACCGGCCCCAGGTCGGCTACACCTTC.